This T cell receptor (beta chain) originates from a study of blood T cell repertoires in COVID-19. Study-wide background: Samples taken during acute and convalescent COVID-19 were collected in the United States, Italy and Spain. In each case, the material was cDNA or gDNA derived from T cells, B-cell-depleted T cells, or PBMCs.

The CDR3 runs 13 residues. Germline CDR1 and CDR2: MNHEY and SMNVEV (reference sequence). V was pared by 3 bases and J by 2 bases, with 7 bases between. Turning to this clone: Other nucleotide sequences from this sample produce the same CDR3.

Original processing methods: Estimates of nucleated cell counts were drawn from the amplification of reference gene primers. Clones were sequenced by immunoSEQ multiplex PCR, and TCRdb holds only the in-frame ones, with some missing. That table furnishes V, J and clone size, whereas the DNA furnished D and trimming. Among approximately 210,000 clones listed, approximately 84% were seen once. The sample consisted of peripheral blood. The V gene is TRBV27, the J gene TRBJ1-2, with D perhaps TRBD1 (5 bases). The clonotype comes from a man between 35 and 55 years old with active or convalescent COVID-19. The CDR3 spells CASSLGQNYGYTF. For the CDR3, the DNA is TGTGCCAGCAGTTTGGGGCAGAACTATGGCTACACCTTC.